This T cell receptor (beta chain) was sequenced for a study of blood T cell repertoires in COVID-19 (TCRdb year 2020). At the level of the whole study: The collaborator samples originated in the United States, Italy and Spain and spanned the acute and convalescent phases of COVID-19. The material from the prospective study consisted of cDNA or gDNA derived from T cells, B-cell-depleted T cells, or PBMCs. Subjects who had been exposed to COVID-19, were actively infected with it, or had recovered from it provided the deeply sampled blood TCRbeta repertoires that made up the dataset. The repertoires were released in a freely available public database meant as a resource for research on the immune response to SARS-CoV-2. Samples came from the ongoing ImmuneRACE study (first 160 participants) plus 1,254 subjects from 6 global collaborators. A de-identified subject ID, COVID-19 status, age in years and sex were almost always included in the sample metadata. HLA class I and class II types, where available, came from metadata supplied by the sample provider rather than from assay-based typing. Overall results and qualifications from the work: The amount of clinical and demographic metadata varied by source and participant and was provided uncurated.

In the case of this clone: Its target antigen remains unknown. Base qualities are not at hand, and no much larger clone is one base apart.

From the cysteine up to the phenylalanine, the CDR3 has a length of 14 residues. Only CDR3 DNA remains: 42 bases, in frame from the first base. V is cut by 5 bases and J by 0 bases, and the space between the germline ends is 7 bases. The germline V gene gives CDR1 as MDHEN and CDR2 as SYDVKM. TCRbeta CDR3 regions were amplified from genomic DNA using the immunoSEQ Assay, a bias-controlled multiplex PCR. Per the original workflow: The number of nucleated cells in each sample was estimated by amplification of reference gene primers within the assay. To quantify the absolute abundance of each unique TCRbeta CDR3 rearrangement, sequence reads were collapsed and filtered. For each sample, productive Simpson clonality was calculated by taking the square root of Simpson's diversity index across productive rearrangements. Drawn from immuneACCESS, this table holds only the in-frame rearrangements with V and J called that TCRdb kept. Clones are partly lost; checked studies trace under half to an unresolved V gene and leave the rest unexplained. The DNA gave D and trimming, while V, J and clone size come from that table. This sample is represented by fewer than 130,000 clones; over 65% of them were singletons. Of the sample, 3% to 4% is held by the ten largest clones.

Collaborating institutions collected whole blood in K2EDTA tubes following their own protocols. For TCRbeta analysis, collaborators shipped samples as frozen whole blood, isolated PBMCs, or DNA extracted from either of those sample types. Rearrangement joined TRBV28 to TRBJ1-4; confidence is insufficient to name the D gene. The TCR was taken from an elderly woman with acute or convalescent COVID-19. Sequencing was carried out using peripheral blood. The DNA sequence is TGTGCCAGCAGTCCCCCTCCAACTAATGAAAAACTGTTTTTT. Its protein is CASSPPPTNEKLFF.